The rows below give T cell receptor beta chains drawn from one sample of a study of beta chain features in type 1 diabetes. The protocol was immunoSEQ multiplex PCR, while the TCRdb copy is restricted to in-frame clones and leaves out a portion. The table has around 40,000 clones, 65% to 80% seen once. The specimen was Tregs from blood. All receptors derive from a man younger than 45 with type 1 diabetes. Some clones in this sample may be carry-over from other donors' samples. Both conserved end residues are part of each CDR3. D genes are given only for firm matches. Clone sizes are given selectively: once, few, many, or a class where the clone is expanded.

size | D | J | V | CDR3 | DNA
NA | TRBD2 | TRBJ2-7 | TRBV6-5 | CASSYHGGSSYEQYF | TGTGCCAGCAGTTACCACGGGGGGAGCTCCTACGAGCAGTACTTC
few | NA | TRBJ2-7 | TRBV29-1 | CSVALSYEQYF | TGCAGCGTTGCCCTCTCCTACGAGCAGTACTTC
NA | NA | TRBJ1-2 | TRBV21-1 | CASSKTNLKNRVYAYGYTF | TGTGCCAGCAGCAAAACGAATCTGAAGAACAGGGTATATGCGTATGGCTACACCTTC
NA | TRBD2 | TRBJ2-1 | TRBV7-8 | CASSLSPIAGGPYNEQFF | TGTGCCAGCAGCTTATCACCCATAGCGGGGGGGCCCTACAATGAGCAGTTCTTC
NA | TRBD1 | TRBJ2-1 | TRBV7-2 | CASRREPGQRWNEQFF | TGTGCCAGCAGAAGAGAGCCGGGACAGCGGTGGAATGAGCAGTTCTTC
NA | TRBD2 | TRBJ2-1 | TRBV5-1 | CASRGGGSYNEQFF | TGCGCCAGCAGAGGCGGGGGGTCCTACAATGAGCAGTTCTTC
NA | NA | TRBJ2-7 | TRBV7-9 | CASSLGANSYEQYF | TGTGCCAGCAGCTTAGGGGCGAATTCCTACGAGCAGTACTTC
NA | TRBD1 | TRBJ1-5 | TRBV6-4 | CASSEGRTGEFSNQPQHF | TGTGCCAGCAGTGAAGGGAGGACAGGGGAGTTTAGCAATCAGCCCCAGCATTTT
NA | NA | TRBJ1-4 | TRBV29-1 | CSVRTEWDEKLFF | TGCAGCGTTCGAACAGAGTGGGATGAAAAACTGTTTTTT
NA | NA | TRBJ2-5 | TRBV9 | CASSAGLETQYF | TGTGCCAGCAGCGCAGGGCTGGAGACCCAGTACTTC
once | NA | TRBJ2-1 | TRBV6-6 | CASREELIYNEQFF | TGTGCCAGCAGGGAGGAGTTGATCTACAATGAGCAGTTCTTC
NA | NA | TRBJ1-6 | TRBV7-2 | CASSLSGTLHF | TGTGCCAGCAGCTTGTCCGGGACCCTCCACTTT
NA | TRBD1 | TRBJ1-6 | TRBV6-1 | CASSALRDSYNSPLHF | TGTGCCAGCAGTGCTCTCAGGGACAGCTATAATTCACCCCTCCACTTT
NA | TRBD2 | TRBJ2-5 | TRBV7-3 | CASSRLGGAGETQYF | TGTGCCAGCAGCCGGTTGGGAGGGGCGGGTGAGACCCAGTACTTC
NA | NA | TRBJ2-7 | TRBV7-9 | CASSLVGSEQYF | TGTGCCAGCAGCTTAGTAGGGAGTGAGCAGTACTTC
NA | NA | TRBJ2-1 | TRBV11-2 | CASSLLRGDEQFF | TGTGCCAGCAGCTTATTAAGGGGCGATGAGCAGTTCTTC
NA | NA | TRBJ2-7 | TRBV28 | CASREGPPYEQYF | TGTGCCAGCAGGGAGGGCCCTCCCTACGAGCAGTACTTC
NA | TRBD1 | TRBJ2-7 | TRBV7-2 | CASSLGQGSAEQYF | TGTGCCAGCAGCCTCGGACAGGGTTCAGCCGAGCAGTACTTC
few | NA | TRBJ2-7 | TRBV19 | CASSIVGTPSYEQYF | TGTGCCAGTAGTATAGTAGGGACACCATCCTACGAGCAGTACTTC
few | NA | TRBJ2-6 | TRBV6-6 | CASSYVRVVGANVLTF | TGTGCCAGCAGTTACGTGAGGGTAGTCGGGGCCAACGTCCTGACTTTC
few | NA | TRBJ1-2 | TRBV28 | CASSPPGGANYGYTF | TGTGCCAGCAGCCCTCCGGGGGGTGCTAACTATGGCTACACCTTC
NA | NA | TRBJ1-4 | TRBV5-5 | CASSFDRLRNEKLFF | TGTGCCAGCAGCTTTGACAGGTTACGGAATGAAAAACTGTTTTTT
once | TRBD1 | TRBJ2-7 | TRBV6-6 | CASRGRDRDYEQYF | TGTGCCAGCAGGGGACGGGACAGGGATTACGAGCAGTACTTC
NA | TRBD1 | TRBJ1-4 | TRBV7-9 | CASSTGTVNEKLFF | TGTGCCAGCAGCACCGGGACAGTTAATGAAAAACTGTTTTTT
NA | NA | TRBJ1-2 | TRBV9 | CASSVSGPYGYTF | TGTGCCAGCAGCGTAAGTGGGCCCTATGGCTACACCTTC
NA | TRBD1 | TRBJ2-7 | TRBV6-1 | CASSEVGTASSYEQYF | TGTGCCAGCAGTGAAGTAGGGACAGCTAGCTCCTACGAGCAGTACTTC
NA | NA | TRBJ1-2 | TRBV7-9 | CASSDRGGAGYGYTF | TGTGCCAGCAGCGATAGAGGGGGGGCTGGCTATGGCTACACCTTC
NA | NA | TRBJ1-2 | TRBV7-2 | CASSFVRAAGYTF | TGTGCCAGCAGCTTCGTGAGAGCGGCTGGCTACACCTTC
NA | TRBD1 | TRBJ1-5 | TRBV19 | CASTSQGGSNNQPQHF | TGTGCCAGTACCTCTCAGGGGGGCTCGAACAATCAGCCCCAGCATTTT
NA | NA | TRBJ1-1 | TRBV5-4 | CASSLVSNTEAFF | TGTGCCAGCAGCTTGGTTAGTAACACTGAAGCTTTCTTT
NA | NA | TRBJ2-1 | TRBV30 | CAWSPVSLNPNEQFF | TGTGCCTGGAGTCCGGTCTCCCTCAACCCCAATGAGCAGTTCTTC
NA | NA | TRBJ2-7 | TRBV5-1 | CASSHENDRHLPYEQYF | TGCGCCAGCAGCCATGAAAACGACAGGCACCTTCCCTACGAGCAGTACTTC
few | NA | TRBJ1-3 | TRBV7-9 | CASSPLQVRSGNTIYF | TGTGCCAGCAGCCCGCTCCAGGTCCGCTCTGGAAACACCATATATTTT
NA | TRBD2 | TRBJ2-1 | TRBV19 | CASSIGGTSANNEQFF | TGTGCCAGTAGTATAGGCGGGACTAGCGCCAACAATGAGCAGTTCTTC
NA | NA | TRBJ1-1 | TRBV5-1 | CASSLVAGGLGAFF | TGCGCCAGCAGCTTGGTGGCAGGAGGGTTAGGAGCTTTCTTT
NA | NA | TRBJ2-5 | TRBV6-1 | CASSEGGPGQTQYF | TGTGCCAGCAGTGAAGGGGGGCCGGGGCAGACCCAGTACTTC
NA | NA | TRBJ1-3 | TRBV18 | CASSPQNRADTIYF | TGTGCCAGCTCACCACAAAACAGGGCGGACACCATATATTTT
NA | NA | TRBJ2-3 | TRBV28 | CASTQGGTDTQYF | TGTGCCAGCACCCAAGGGGGCACAGATACGCAGTATTTT
few | TRBD1 | TRBJ2-3 | TRBV5-4 | CASRAGTGLWDTQYF | TGTGCCAGCAGGGCCGGGACAGGCCTATGGGATACGCAGTATTTT
once | NA | TRBJ2-5 | TRBV11-2 | CASSSQGGNQETQYF | TGTGCCAGCAGCTCTCAGGGAGGTAACCAAGAGACCCAGTACTTC
NA | NA | TRBJ1-5 | TRBV30 | CAWTAGPGGQPQHF | TGTGCCTGGACCGCAGGTCCGGGGGGTCAGCCCCAGCATTTT
NA | TRBD1 | TRBJ2-4 | TRBV18 | CASFRDRGYIQYF | TGTGCCAGCTTCCGGGACAGGGGATACATTCAGTACTTC
once | NA | TRBJ1-2 | TRBV9 | CASSVSAVTNYGYTF | TGTGCCAGCAGCGTAAGCGCGGTAACTAACTATGGCTACACCTTC
few | NA | TRBJ2-1 | TRBV28 | CASTKSSYNEQFF | TGTGCCAGCACCAAGAGCTCCTACAATGAGCAGTTCTTC
NA | NA | TRBJ1-2 | TRBV18 | CASSPSTVNYGYTF | TGTGCCAGCTCACCATCTACAGTCAACTATGGCTACACCTTC
few | NA | TRBJ1-2 | TRBV20-1 | CSATELDGYTF | TGCAGTGCTACTGAACTCGATGGCTACACCTTC
few | NA | TRBJ2-7 | TRBV7-2 | CASSPADYSHEQYF | TGTGCCAGCAGCCCAGCAGATTACAGTCACGAGCAGTACTTC
NA | NA | TRBJ2-7 | TRBV10-3 | CAISESQQGRYEQYF | TGTGCCATCAGTGAGTCGCAACAGGGCCGCTACGAGCAGTACTTC
NA | NA | TRBJ2-1 | TRBV7-2 | CASSYDRNSYNEQFF | TGTGCCAGCAGCTACGACAGGAACTCCTACAATGAGCAGTTCTTC
few | NA | TRBJ2-1 | TRBV11-2 | CASSLDLNSPYNEQFF | TGTGCCAGCAGCTTAGATCTTAACAGCCCATACAATGAGCAGTTCTTC
once | NA | TRBJ1-5 | TRBV6-5 | CASSYSSGNQPQHF | TGTGCCAGCAGTTACTCGAGCGGCAATCAGCCCCAGCATTTT
NA | TRBD2 | TRBJ2-5 | TRBV7-2 | CASTFRTGGPETQYF | TGTGCCAGCACCTTTCGAACGGGAGGGCCAGAGACCCAGTACTTC
NA | NA | TRBJ2-1 | TRBV28 | CARRQNNEQFF | TGTGCCAGAAGACAGAACAATGAGCAGTTCTTC